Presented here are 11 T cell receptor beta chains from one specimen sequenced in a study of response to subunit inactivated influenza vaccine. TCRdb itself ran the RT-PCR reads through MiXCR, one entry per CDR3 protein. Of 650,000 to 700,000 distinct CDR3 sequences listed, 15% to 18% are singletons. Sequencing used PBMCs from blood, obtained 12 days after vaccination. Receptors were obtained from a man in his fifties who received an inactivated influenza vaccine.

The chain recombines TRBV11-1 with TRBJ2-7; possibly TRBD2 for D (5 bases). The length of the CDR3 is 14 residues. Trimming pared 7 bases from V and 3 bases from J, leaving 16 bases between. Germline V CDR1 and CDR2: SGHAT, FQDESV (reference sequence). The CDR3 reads CASTNMGSIYEQYF. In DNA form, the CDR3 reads TGTGCCAGCACCAACATGGGGAGTATCTACGAGCAGTACTTC.

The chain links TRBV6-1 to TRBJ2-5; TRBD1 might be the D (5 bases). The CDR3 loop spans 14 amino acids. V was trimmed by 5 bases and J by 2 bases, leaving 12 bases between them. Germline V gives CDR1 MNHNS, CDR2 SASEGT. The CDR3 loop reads CASSQRGLQETQYF. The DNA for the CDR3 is TGTGCCAGCAGTCAAAGGGGCCTTCAAGAGACCCAGTACTTC.

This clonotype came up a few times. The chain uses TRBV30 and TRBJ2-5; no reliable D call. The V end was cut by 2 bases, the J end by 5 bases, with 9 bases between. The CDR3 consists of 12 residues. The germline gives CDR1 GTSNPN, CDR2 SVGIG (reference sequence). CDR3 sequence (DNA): TGTGCCTGGAGTTCTGGTGCGGAGACCCAGTACTTC. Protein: CAWSSGAETQYF.

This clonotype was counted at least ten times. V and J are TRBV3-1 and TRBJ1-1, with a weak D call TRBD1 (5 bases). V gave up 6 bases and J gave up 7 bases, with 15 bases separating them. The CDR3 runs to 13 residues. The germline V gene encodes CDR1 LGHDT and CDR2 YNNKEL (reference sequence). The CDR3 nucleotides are TGTGCCAGCAGGGAAAGGGCAGGGTTTGAAGCTTTCTTT. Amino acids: CASRERAGFEAFF.

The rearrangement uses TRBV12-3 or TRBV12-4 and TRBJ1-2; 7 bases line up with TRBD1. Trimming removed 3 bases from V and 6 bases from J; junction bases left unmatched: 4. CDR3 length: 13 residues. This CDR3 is CASSFFTGDGYTF. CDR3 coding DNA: TGTGCCAGCAGTTTCTTTACAGGGGATGGCTACACCTTC.

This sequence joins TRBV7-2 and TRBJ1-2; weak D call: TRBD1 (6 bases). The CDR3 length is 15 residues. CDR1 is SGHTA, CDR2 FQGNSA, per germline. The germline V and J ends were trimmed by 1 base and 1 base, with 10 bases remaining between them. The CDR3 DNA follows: TGTGCCAGCAGCTTAGGTCCAGGGGTTAACTATGGCTACACCTTC. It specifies CASSLGPGVNYGYTF. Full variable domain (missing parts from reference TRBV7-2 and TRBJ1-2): GAGVSQSPSNKVTEKGKDVELRCDPISGHTALYWYRQSLGQGLEFLIYFQGNSAPDKSGLPSDRFSAERTGGSVSTLTIQRTQQEDSAVYLCASSLGPGVNYGYTFGSGTRLTVV.

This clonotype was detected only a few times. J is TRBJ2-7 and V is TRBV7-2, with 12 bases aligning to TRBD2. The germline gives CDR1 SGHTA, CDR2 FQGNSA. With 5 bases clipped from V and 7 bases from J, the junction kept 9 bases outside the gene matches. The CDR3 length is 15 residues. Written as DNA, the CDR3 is TGTGCCAGCAGCAAAAGACTAGCGGGAGTAGAAGAGCAGTACTTC. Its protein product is CASSKRLAGVEEQYF. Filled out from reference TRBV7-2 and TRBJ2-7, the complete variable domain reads GAGVSQSPSNKVTEKGKDVELRCDPISGHTALYWYRQSLGQGLEFLIYFQGNSAPDKSGLPSDRFSAERTGGSVSTLTIQRTQQEDSAVYLCASSKRLAGVEEQYFGPGTRLTVT.

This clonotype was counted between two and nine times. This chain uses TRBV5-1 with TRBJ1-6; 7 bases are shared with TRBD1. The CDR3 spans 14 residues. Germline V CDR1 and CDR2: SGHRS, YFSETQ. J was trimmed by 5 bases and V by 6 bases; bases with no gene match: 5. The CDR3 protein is CASNGGQNNSPLHF. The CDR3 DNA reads TGCGCCAGCAACGGGGGACAGAATAATTCACCCCTCCACTTT.

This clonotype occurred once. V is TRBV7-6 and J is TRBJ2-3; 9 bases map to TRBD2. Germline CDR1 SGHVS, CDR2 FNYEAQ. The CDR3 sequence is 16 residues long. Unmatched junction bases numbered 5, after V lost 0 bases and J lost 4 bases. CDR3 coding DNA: TGTGCCAGCAGCTTAGCGGGACTAGCCGTGGCAGATACGCAGTATTTT. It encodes CASSLAGLAVADTQYF.

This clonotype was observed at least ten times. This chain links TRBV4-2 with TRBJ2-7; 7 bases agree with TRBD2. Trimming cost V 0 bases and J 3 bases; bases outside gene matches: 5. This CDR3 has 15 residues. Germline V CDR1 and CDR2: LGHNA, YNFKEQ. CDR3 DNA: TGTGCCAGCAGCCAAGACCTCCGGACTAGCTACGAGCAGTACTTC. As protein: CASSQDLRTSYEQYF.

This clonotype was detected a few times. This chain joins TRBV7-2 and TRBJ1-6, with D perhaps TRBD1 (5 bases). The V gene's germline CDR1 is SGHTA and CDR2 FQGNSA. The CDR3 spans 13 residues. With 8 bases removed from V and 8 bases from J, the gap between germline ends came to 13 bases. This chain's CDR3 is CASGSQGDSPLHF. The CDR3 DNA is TGTGCCAGCGGCAGCCAGGGAGATTCACCCCTCCACTTT.